The following is a T cell receptor beta chain sequence with its context. Its antigen is still unknown. No clone much larger than this one lies a single base away; base qualities are absent. The immunoSEQ Assay, a bias-controlled multiplex PCR, was used to amplify TCRbeta CDR3 regions from genomic DNA. The authors processed their data as follows. Within the assay, amplification of reference gene primers was used to estimate how many nucleated cells each sample contained. To quantify the absolute abundance of each unique TCRbeta CDR3 rearrangement, sequence reads were collapsed and filtered. For each sample, productive Simpson clonality was calculated as the square root of Simpson's diversity index across productive rearrangements. TCRdb holds this immuneACCESS table with in-frame rearrangements only. Some clones are missing; in checked studies, unresolved V genes explain under half, and the rest has no known cause. V and J calls and clone size are as listed in that table; D and trimming were resolved from the DNA. This sample comprises around 330,000 clones, around 88% of them detected only once. Approximately 1.6% of the sample is in the top ten clones.

At one collaborating source in Seattle, patients were enrolled during active infection and were followed longitudinally through the course of disease. The collaborating institutions used their own protocols to collect whole blood in K2EDTA tubes. Collaborator samples were shipped for TCRbeta analysis as frozen whole blood, isolated PBMCs, or DNA extracted from either sample type. V is cut back by 0 bases and J by 2 bases, with 4 bases in the junction unmatched. The germline V gene specifies LGHNA as CDR1 and YSLEER as CDR2. Its CDR3 holds 16 amino acids, cysteine through phenylalanine. Only the CDR3 region is kept as DNA, spanning 48 bases read in frame from base 1. The data were obtained in a study of blood T cell repertoires in COVID-19 (dated by TCRdb to between 2020 and 2021). General notes on the study: Samples covering the acute and convalescent phases of COVID-19 were provided by collaborators in the United States, Italy and Spain. Samples came from the ongoing ImmuneRACE study (first 160 participants) plus 1,254 subjects from 6 global collaborators. A freely available public database, intended as a resource for researchers studying the immune response to SARS-CoV-2, is where the repertoires were released. Subjects who had been exposed to COVID-19, were actively infected with it, or had recovered from it provided the deeply sampled blood TCRbeta repertoires that made up the dataset. A de-identified subject ID, COVID-19 status, age in years and sex were almost always included in the sample metadata. Where available, HLA class I and class II types were obtained from metadata supplied by the sample provider rather than from assay-based typing. The prospective study material was composed of cDNA or gDNA derived from T cells, B-cell-depleted T cells, or PBMCs.

Study-wide findings and limitations: Clinical and demographic metadata were provided uncurated, with the amount varying by source and participant.

This clonotype was sampled from a woman under 40 with COVID-19, enrolled during active disease. Sequencing was done on a sample of peripheral blood. This receptor chain uses TRBV4-3 and TRBJ2-7, with TRBD1 identical over 10 junction bases. The nucleotide sequence reads as follows: TGCGCCAGCAGCCAAGATTGGGGACAGGGGACCTACGAGCAGTACTTC. Translated, this gives CASSQDWGQGTYEQYF.